These 18 T cell receptor beta chains were all obtained from the same sample, sequenced in a study of cytomegalovirus exposure and HLA in healthy donors. PCR employed 60 Vbeta and 13 Jbeta primers. Assay: immunoSEQ multiplex PCR; the TCRdb copy retains only in-frame clones and omits some. Of some 170,000 clones detected, approximately 80% appear once; the ten largest clones hold about 11%. Sequencing was performed on PBMCs. The receptors originated from a man over 45 in good health and CMV-seropositive.

A few counts support this clone. The chain links TRBV6-1 to TRBJ1-5, with a weak D call TRBD1 (6 bases). Per germline, CDR1 MNHNS and CDR2 SASEGT. V was shortened by 1 base and J by 0 bases, with 16 bases between the two germline ends. The CDR3 spans 18 residues. CDR3 region: CASSEGQVPLYSNQPQHF. As DNA, the CDR3 is TGTGCCAGCAGTGAAGGACAGGTCCCCCTTTATAGCAATCAGCCCCAGCATTTT.

This chain joins TRBV4-3 and TRBJ2-7; 7 positions match TRBD1. The V gene's germline CDR1 is LGHNA and CDR2 YSLEER. The CDR3 consists of 15 residues. J lost 2 bases, V lost 4 bases, and 8 bases had no gene match. This CDR3 is CASSPHRGWAYEQYF. The CDR3 nucleotides are TGCGCCAGCAGCCCTCACAGGGGATGGGCCTACGAGCAGTACTTC.

The chain's CDR3 is CASSSGTSGTNEQFF. CDR3 DNA: TGTGCCAGCAGTTCTGGGACTAGCGGTACCAATGAGCAGTTCTTC. The chain couples TRBV28 to TRBJ2-1, with 11 bases identical to TRBD2. Trimming at V came to 4 bases and at J to 6 bases, leaving 5 bases not matched to a gene. The length of the CDR3 is 15 residues. From germline, CDR1 is MDHEN and CDR2 SYDVKM.

The V and J genes are TRBV5-1 and TRBJ2-5; TRBD2 matches 8 bases. V shed 0 bases, J shed 5 bases, and the junction held 9 bases outside the gene matches. Germline V lookup: CDR1 SGHRS, CDR2 YFSETQ. The CDR3 length is 16 residues. CDR3 region: CASSLAGGTAWETQYF. The CDR3 DNA follows: TGCGCCAGCAGCTTGGCGGGGGGGACGGCGTGGGAGACCCAGTACTTC. Together with reference TRBV5-1 and TRBJ2-5, the CDR3 gives the full variable domain: KAGVTQTPRYLIKTRGQQVTLSCSPISGHRSVSWYQQTPGQGLQFLFEYFSETQRNKGNFPGRFSGRQFSNSRSEMNVSTLELGDSALYLCASSLAGGTAWETQYFGPGTRLLVL.

This clone has more than one count but fewer than ten. The chain carries TRBV5-1 and TRBJ2-3, with TRBD1 identical over 10 bases. From germline, CDR1 is SGHRS and CDR2 YFSETQ. V dropped 0 bases and J dropped 4; count of bases not matched to a gene: 2. This CDR3 is built from 15 residues. The CDR3 DNA sequence: TGCGCCAGCAGCTTGGTTGGACAGGGGGCAGATACGCAGTATTTT. This sequence encodes CASSLVGQGADTQYF.

The chain recombines TRBV6-6 with TRBJ1-2, with 10 bases matching TRBD1. The CDR3 contains 14 residues. Germline loops: CDR1 MNHNY, CDR2 SVGAGI (reference sequence). The V and J ends lost 7 bases and 6 bases, in that order; junction bases with no gene match: 8. The CDR3 sequence is CASNRIDRGHGYTF. The CDR3 coding sequence is TGTGCCAGCAATAGAATTGACAGGGGGCATGGCTACACCTTC.

V and J are TRBV30 and TRBJ1-5; D gene uncertain. CDR1 is GTSNPN and CDR2 is SVGIG in the germline V gene (reference sequence). This CDR3 is built from 14 residues. V dropped 0 bases and J dropped 5 bases, with 11 bases sitting between them. The CDR3: CAWSVAAQHQPQHF. CDR3 bases: TGTGCCTGGAGTGTAGCGGCACAGCATCAGCCCCAGCATTTT.

CDR3 amino acids: CATRLRDSATNEKLFF. Written as DNA, the CDR3 is TGTGCCACCAGGCTCCGGGACAGTGCAACTAATGAAAAACTGTTTTTT. This chain connects TRBV15 to TRBJ1-4; TRBD1 aligns across 7 bases. CDR1 and CDR2 from the germline V gene are LNHNV and YYDKDF (reference sequence). V gave up 6 bases and J gave up 0 bases; unmatched junction bases: 7. The CDR3 spans 16 residues.

CDR3 sequence: CASSLMSSGTNNEQFF. CDR3 nucleotide sequence: TGCGCCAGCAGCTTGATGTCTAGCGGGACCAACAATGAGCAGTTCTTC. The J gene is TRBJ2-1, the V gene TRBV5-1, with 9 bases fitting TRBD2. CDR3 length equals 16 residues. Germline assignment: CDR1 SGHRS and CDR2 YFSETQ. Losses at the gene ends were 1 base for V and 5 bases for J; bases not matched to a gene: 7.

V and J are TRBV23-1 and TRBJ1-4, with unresolved D. TRBV23-1 is classed as an ORF, of uncertain function. The length of the CDR3 is 16 residues. Trimming removed 2 bases from V and 11 bases from J, with 21 bases in between. The DNA for the CDR3 is TGCGCCAGCAGTCAAATCATGGGTTATAGACCGCGGAAACTGTTTTTT. This encodes CASSQIMGYRPRKLFF.

The chain has TRBV7-2 and TRBJ2-1; tentatively, D is TRBD1 (6 bases). The germline gives CDR1 SGHTA, CDR2 FQGNSA. The CDR3 extends over 14 amino acids. Trimming took 3 bases from V and 6 from J, leaving 12 bases between them. CDR3 DNA: TGTGCCAGCAGCTTTGGCAGGGGTGGCAATGAGCAGTTCTTC. It codes for CASSFGRGGNEQFF.

This chain uses TRBV18 with TRBJ2-7, with D possibly matching TRBD1 (5 bases). In germline, CDR1 is KGHSH, CDR2 LQKENI. The CDR3 is made up of 14 amino acids. Trimming removed 5 bases at V and 1 base at J, with 12 bases between. CDR3 sequence: CASSVAGPSYEQYF. DNA for the CDR3: TGTGCCAGCTCAGTGGCAGGGCCATCCTACGAGCAGTACTTC.

This clone has a handful of counts. The V and J genes are TRBV9 and TRBJ1-1, with D maybe TRBD1 (5 bases). V was clipped by 4 bases and J by 7 bases, with 14 bases between them. The CDR3 extends over 13 amino acids. The V gene's germline CDR1 is SGDLS and CDR2 YYNGEE. The DNA for the CDR3 is TGTGCCAGCAGCCCTGGAGGGGCAAATGAAGCTTTCTTT. This translates into CASSPGGANEAFF.

The chain joins TRBV7-9 to TRBJ1-2, with D unresolved. The germline V gene encodes CDR1 SEHNR and CDR2 FQNEAQ (reference sequence). The CDR3 sequence is 11 residues long. Trimming shortened V by 3 bases and J by 5 bases, and 4 bases separated the two germline ends. In DNA, the CDR3 is TGTGCCAGCAGCTTCGAGTATGGCTACACCTTC. It specifies CASSFEYGYTF.

This sequence joins TRBV9 and TRBJ2-3, with 9 bases matching TRBD2. Germline-derived CDR1 and CDR2 are SGDLS and YYNGEE. The length of the CDR3 is 17 residues. V dropped 4 bases and J dropped 0; count of bases not matched to a gene: 9. The CDR3 protein is CASSFSGGSPSTDTQYF. For the CDR3, the DNA is TGTGCCAGCAGCTTTAGCGGGGGCTCCCCTAGCACAGATACGCAGTATTTT.

The chain couples TRBV19 to TRBJ1-2; TRBD1 agrees at 8 bases. There are 16 residues in the CDR3. Germline V lookup: CDR1 LNHDA, CDR2 SQIVND (reference sequence). Trimming took 1 base from V and 2 from J; bases not matched to a gene: 6. CDR3 sequence: CASSIALRTGNYGYTF. In nucleotides, the CDR3 is TGTGCCAGTAGTATAGCCCTCCGGACAGGGAACTATGGCTACACCTTC. The full variable domain, completed using reference TRBV19 and TRBJ1-2, is DGGITQSPKYLFRKEGQNVTLSCEQNLNHDAMYWYRQDPGQGLRLIYYSQIVNDFQKGDIAEGYSVSREKKESFPLTVTSAQKNPTAFYLCASSIALRTGNYGYTFGSGTRLTVV.

Points on this clone: At one end, the junction sequence differs from germline, possibly due to a read error. The CDR3 DNA is TGTGCTAGCAGCTTAGGCCAGGGGGCACACGGGGAGCTGTTTTTT. This translates into CASSLGQGAHGELFF. This chain connects TRBV7-7 to TRBJ2-2, with 8 nucleotides matching TRBD1. Germline CDR1 is SSHAT and CDR2 is FNYEAQ (reference sequence). The CDR3 loop spans 15 amino acids.

The chain combines TRBV5-1 with TRBJ2-5; 11 bases line up with TRBD2. In germline, CDR1 is SGHRS, CDR2 YFSETQ. V lost 2 bases, J lost 1 base, and 4 bases stayed unmatched. The CDR3 is 16 amino acids. CDR3 in amino acids: CASSFASGGPQETQYF. CDR3 bases: TGCGCCAGCAGCTTTGCTAGCGGGGGGCCCCAAGAGACCCAGTACTTC.